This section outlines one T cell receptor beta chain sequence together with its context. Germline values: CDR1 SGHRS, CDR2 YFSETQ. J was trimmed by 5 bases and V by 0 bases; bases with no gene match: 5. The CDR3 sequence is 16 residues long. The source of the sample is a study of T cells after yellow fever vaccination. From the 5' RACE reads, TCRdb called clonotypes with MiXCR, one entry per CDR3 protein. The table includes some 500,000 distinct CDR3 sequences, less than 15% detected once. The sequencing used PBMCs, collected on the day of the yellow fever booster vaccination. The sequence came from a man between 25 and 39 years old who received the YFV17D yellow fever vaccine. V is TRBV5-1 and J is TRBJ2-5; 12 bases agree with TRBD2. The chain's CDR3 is CASSLGLAGVEETQYF. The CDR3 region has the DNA TGCGCCAGCAGCTTGGGACTAGCGGGAGTAGAGGAGACCCAGTACTTC.